The sequence of this T cell receptor (beta chain) was determined in a study of PD-1 blockade in classical Hodgkin lymphoma. This clone was found once. Time point denoted: cycle 4 day 1 (C4D1), after about 6 weeks of nivolumab. In every patient, relapse followed autologous stem cell transplantation, while exposure to brentuximab vedotin differed. Here immunoSEQ multiplex PCR was the method, and the copy in TCRdb shows in-frame clones only, minus some. The repertoire holds roughly 49,000 clones, with around 87% as singletons. The germline V gene has CDR1 SNHLY and CDR2 FYNNEI. The CDR3 is 14 residues long. Trimming took 6 bases from V and 5 from J, leaving 15 bases between them.

The starting material was peripheral blood mononuclear cells (PBMCs), obtained before the fourth cycle of nivolumab. The TCR comes from a human donor with classical Hodgkin lymphoma. This chain links TRBV2 with TRBJ2-3; D not resolved. Here the CDR3 reads CASSHIPFQDTQYF. In DNA form, the CDR3 reads TGTGCCAGCAGCCATATTCCCTTTCAAGATACGCAGTATTTT.